The next 4 T cell receptor beta chains were all read from a single sample in a study of cytomegalovirus exposure and HLA in healthy donors. Primers: 60 Vbeta forward and 13 Jbeta reverse. The repertoire was sequenced with immunoSEQ multiplex PCR; TCRdb's copy has only in-frame clones and lacks some. The data show more than 100,000 clones, over 65% seen once. The sequenced sample was PBMCs. These receptors were taken from a man aged 35 to 55 in good health and CMV-seronegative.

CDR3 sequence: CASSQEWQGEGNTIYF. DNA of the CDR3: TGCGCCAGCAGCCAAGAATGGCAGGGGGAAGGAAACACCATATATTTT. This chain uses TRBV4-3 with TRBJ1-3, with 7 bases that match TRBD1. V lost 0 bases, J lost 4 bases, and 6 bases stayed unmatched. Germline CDR1 and CDR2: LGHNA and YSLEER. The CDR3 is 16 residues long.

The chain joins TRBV5-1 to TRBJ2-5, with 13 bases fitting TRBD2. The closer fit of TRBJ2-7 to the DNA end suggests the J call may be wrong. The CDR3 length is 17 residues. Germline lookup yields CDR1 SGHRS and CDR2 YFSETQ. CDR3 residues: CASSSIGGTSGMGEQYF. The CDR3 coding sequence is TGCGCCAGCAGCTCCATAGGCGGGACTAGCGGGATGGGCGAGCAGTACTTC.

This chain joins TRBV4-3 and TRBJ2-1; TRBD1 is a possible D gene (5 bases). CDR1 LGHNA and CDR2 YSLEER come from the germline V gene. The CDR3 runs 15 residues. Between the trimmed V and J ends, which lost 4 bases and 2 bases, there was a span of 12 bases. CDR3 residues: CASSLDKDPYNEQFF. In DNA, the CDR3 is TGCGCCAGCAGCCTGGACAAGGACCCCTACAATGAGCAGTTCTTC.

The chain carries TRBV7-9 and TRBJ2-7, with a tentative D call TRBD2 (5 bases). CDR1 SEHNR and CDR2 FQNEAQ come from the germline V gene (reference sequence). There are 14 residues in the CDR3. The V end lost 1 base, the J end lost 5 bases, and 12 bases lay between the germline ends. This CDR3 is CASSLGGFGDEQYF. Here the CDR3 DNA reads TGTGCCAGCAGCTTAGGGGGTTTCGGGGACGAGCAGTACTTC. The full variable domain, completed using reference TRBV7-9 and TRBJ2-7, is DTGVSQNPRHKITKRGQNVTFRCDPISEHNRLYWYRQTLGQGPEFLTYFQNEAQLEKSRLLSDRFSAERPKGSFSTLEIQRTEQGDSAMYLCASSLGGFGDEQYFGPGTRLTVT.